The clone carrying this TCR beta chain was detected a few times. Its specificity is unknown. The data are from a study of CD8 T cells in ankylosing spondylitis. Regarding the study as a whole: Disease-linked clones were reportedly significantly enriched in matched ankylosing spondylitis synovial fluid. Before this, some motif variants had been reported in reactive arthritis synovial fluid and blood. Peripheral blood held disease-linked clones only at relatively low frequency, and these were CD8+.

The V segment lost 5 bases and the J segment 1 base; nucleotides outside the gene matches: 6. CDR1 is DFQATT, CDR2 SNEGSKA, per germline (reference sequence). The length of the CDR3 is 14 residues. Each TCR beta library was made by quantitative 5'-RACE that incorporated molecular barcodes. TCRdb redid the calling of the 5' RACE reads with MiXCR, one entry per CDR3 protein. The data contain fewer than 250,000 distinct CDR3 sequences, more than 25% of them singletons. The chain recombines TRBV20-1 with TRBJ1-1, with TRBD1 identical over 8 bases. Input material: blood, either unsorted or a sorted T cell fraction (not recorded which). The receptor comes from a male donor with ankylosing spondylitis or in good health (not recorded which). The CDR3 nucleotides are TGCAGTGCTGGTCAGGGGGCTGAGAACACTGAAGCTTTCTTT. Protein product: CSAGQGAENTEAFF.